The T cell receptor beta chain under discussion was sequenced for a study of cytomegalovirus exposure and HLA in healthy donors. About the study: As an earlier analysis found, about 179 million T cells yielded about 120 million unique TCR beta sequences.

Notes on this clone: The antigen is not known.

PCR employed 60 Vbeta and 13 Jbeta primers. Sequenced by immunoSEQ multiplex PCR; TCRdb stores in-frame clones only, minus some. The table lists 180,000 or so clones, roughly 78% of them singletons, with around 1.9% in the top ten. Healthy bone marrow donors made up the donor group. Study conclusions and caveats: According to reports, the classifier identified cytomegalovirus status with high specificity and sensitivity. There were around 160 TCR beta chains listed as cytomegalovirus-associated.

This TCR derives from a woman aged 25-40 years in good health and CMV-seronegative. The sequencing input was PBMCs.

The DNA for the CDR3 is TGTGCCAGCAGTGAAACCCTAGCGGGGAGTTACAATGAGCAGTTCTTC. Protein product: CASSETLAGSYNEQFF. The chain has TRBV6-1 and TRBJ2-1, with 9 bases that match TRBD2. After removal of 2 bases from V and 4 bases from J, the junction contained 6 bases not matched to a gene. The CDR3 spans 16 residues. The germline CDR1 and CDR2 sequences are MNHNS and SASEGT.